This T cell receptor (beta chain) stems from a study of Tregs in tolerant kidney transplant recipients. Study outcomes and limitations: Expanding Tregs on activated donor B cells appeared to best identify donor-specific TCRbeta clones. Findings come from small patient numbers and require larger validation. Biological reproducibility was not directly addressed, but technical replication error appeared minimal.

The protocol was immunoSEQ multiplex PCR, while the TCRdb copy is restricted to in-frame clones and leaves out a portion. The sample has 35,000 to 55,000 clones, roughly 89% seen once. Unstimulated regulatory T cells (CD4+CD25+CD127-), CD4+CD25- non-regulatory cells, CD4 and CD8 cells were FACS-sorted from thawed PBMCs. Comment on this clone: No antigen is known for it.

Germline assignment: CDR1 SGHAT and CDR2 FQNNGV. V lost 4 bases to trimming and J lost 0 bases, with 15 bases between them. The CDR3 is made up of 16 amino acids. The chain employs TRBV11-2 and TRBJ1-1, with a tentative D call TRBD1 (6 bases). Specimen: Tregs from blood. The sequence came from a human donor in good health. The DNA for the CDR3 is TGTGCCAGCAGCTCCCTTCCGGGGGGCATGAACACTGAAGCTTTCTTT. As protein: CASSSLPGGMNTEAFF.